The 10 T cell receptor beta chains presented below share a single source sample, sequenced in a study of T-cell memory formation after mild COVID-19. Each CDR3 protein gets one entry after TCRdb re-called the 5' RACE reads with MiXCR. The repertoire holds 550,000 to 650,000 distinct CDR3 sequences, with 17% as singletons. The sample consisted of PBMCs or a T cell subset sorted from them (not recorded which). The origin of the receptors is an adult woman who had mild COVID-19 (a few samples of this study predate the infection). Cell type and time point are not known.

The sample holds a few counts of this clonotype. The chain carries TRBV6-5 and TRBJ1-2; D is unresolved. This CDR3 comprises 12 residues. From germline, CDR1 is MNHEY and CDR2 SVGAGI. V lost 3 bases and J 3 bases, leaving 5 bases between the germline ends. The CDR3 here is CASSYGDYGYTF. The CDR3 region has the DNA TGTGCCAGCAGTTATGGGGACTATGGCTACACCTTC.

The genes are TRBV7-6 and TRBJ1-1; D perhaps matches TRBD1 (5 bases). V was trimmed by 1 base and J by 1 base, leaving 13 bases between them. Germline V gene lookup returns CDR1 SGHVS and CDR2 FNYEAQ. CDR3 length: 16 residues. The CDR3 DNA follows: TGTGCCAGCAGCTTAGTAGAGGCAGGGACGAACACTGAAGCTTTCTTT. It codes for CASSLVEAGTNTEAFF.

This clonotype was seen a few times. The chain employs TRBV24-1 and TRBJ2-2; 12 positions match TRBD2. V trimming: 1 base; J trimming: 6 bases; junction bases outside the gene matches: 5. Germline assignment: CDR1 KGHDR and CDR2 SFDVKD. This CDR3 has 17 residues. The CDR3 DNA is TGTGCCACCAGTGATTTTACGACTAGCGGGAGAGCCGGGGAGCTGTTTTTT. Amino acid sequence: CATSDFTTSGRAGELFF.

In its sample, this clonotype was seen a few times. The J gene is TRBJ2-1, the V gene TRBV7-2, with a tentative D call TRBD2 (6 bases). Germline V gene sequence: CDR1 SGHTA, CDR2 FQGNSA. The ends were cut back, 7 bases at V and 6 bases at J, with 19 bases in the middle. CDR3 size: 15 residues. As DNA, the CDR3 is TGTGCCAGCAACCCAAGCTGGCGGGAAGGCAATGAGCAGTTCTTC. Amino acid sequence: CASNPSWREGNEQFF.

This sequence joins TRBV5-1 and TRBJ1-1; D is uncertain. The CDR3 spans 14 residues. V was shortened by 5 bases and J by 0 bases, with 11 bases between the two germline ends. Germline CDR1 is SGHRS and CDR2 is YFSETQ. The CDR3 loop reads CASRTDAMNTEAFF. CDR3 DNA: TGCGCCAGCAGGACTGACGCGATGAACACTGAAGCTTTCTTT.

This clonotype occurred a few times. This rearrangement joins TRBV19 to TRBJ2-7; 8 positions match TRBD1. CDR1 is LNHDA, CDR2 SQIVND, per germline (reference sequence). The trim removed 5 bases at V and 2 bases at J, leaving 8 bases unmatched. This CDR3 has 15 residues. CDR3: CASSPTGARTYEQYF. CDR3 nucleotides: TGTGCCAGTAGTCCGACAGGGGCAAGGACCTACGAGCAGTACTTC.

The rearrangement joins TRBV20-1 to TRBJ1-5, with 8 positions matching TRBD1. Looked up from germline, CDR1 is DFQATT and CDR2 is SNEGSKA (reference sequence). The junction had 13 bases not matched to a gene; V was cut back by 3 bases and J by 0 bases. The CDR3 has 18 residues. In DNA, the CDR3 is TGCAGTGCTAGCGACAGGGGAAGTGGGGCCGTTAGCAATCAGCCCCAGCATTTT. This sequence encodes CSASDRGSGAVSNQPQHF.

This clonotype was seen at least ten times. CDR3 region: CAISDETGSEQFF. The CDR3 DNA reads as TGTGCCATCAGTGACGAAACAGGGAGTGAGCAGTTCTTC. The chain couples TRBV10-3 to TRBJ2-1; D might be TRBD1 (6 bases). CDR1 and CDR2 (germline): ENHRY, SYGVKD. There are 13 residues in the CDR3. Trimming took 3 bases from V and 9 from J, leaving 12 bases between them.

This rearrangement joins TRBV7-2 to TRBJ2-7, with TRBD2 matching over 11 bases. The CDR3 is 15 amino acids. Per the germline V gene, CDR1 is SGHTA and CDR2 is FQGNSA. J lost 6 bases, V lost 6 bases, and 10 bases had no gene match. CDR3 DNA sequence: TGTGCCAGCAGGCCCCGGGCTAGCGGGAGGTTCGAGCAGTACTTC. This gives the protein CASRPRASGRFEQYF.

CDR3 DNA: TGTGCCTGGAGTCCCTTCCTGGGGGACACCATATATTTT. Amino acid sequence: CAWSPFLGDTIYF. The V call is TRBV30, the J call TRBJ1-3; possible D gene TRBD1, 5 bases. CDR1 and CDR2 (germline): GTSNPN, SVGIG (reference sequence). V was pared by 2 bases and J by 8 bases, with 13 bases between. The CDR3 spans 13 residues.